These T cell receptor beta chains were read from a single sample in a study of identical twins. TCRdb ran MiXCR on the 5' RACE reads and lists one entry per CDR3 protein. The table includes a few hundred thousand distinct CDR3 sequences, around a tenth detected once. These records were also assigned to another study, of yellow fever vaccine responses in identical twins.

Sequences were obtained from PBMCs. The receptor source for this set is a woman aged 18 to 35 in good health. CDR3s include the opening cysteine and the closing phenylalanine or tryptophan. The order of the fields is V gene, J gene, clone size, D gene, CDR3 protein, CDR3 DNA. A D gene is named only where the DNA matches it firmly. Clone size is shown for a subset of rows, as once, few, many or a class of expanded clone.

TRBV6-5,TRBJ2-1,-,-,CASSYSPAYNEQFF,TGTGCCAGCAGTTACTCCCCTGCTTACAATGAGCAGTTCTTC
TRBV5-1,TRBJ2-1,many,-,CASSPGRGGYNEQFF,TGCGCCAGCAGCCCAGGGAGGGGGGGTTACAATGAGCAGTTCTTC
TRBV4-3,TRBJ2-5,many,TRBD2,CASSQALTSGPQETQYF,TGCGCCAGCAGCCAAGCCTTGACTAGCGGGCCCCAAGAGACCCAGTACTTC
TRBV15,TRBJ2-1,few,-,CATSRGPPGNNEQFF,TGTGCCACCAGCAGAGGACCGCCCGGGAACAATGAGCAGTTCTTC
TRBV9,TRBJ2-1,-,-,CASSVIGGDNEQFF,TGTGCCAGCAGCGTTATTGGCGGGGACAATGAGCAGTTCTTC
TRBV29-1,TRBJ2-4,-,TRBD2,CSAGTSGSKNIQYF,TGCAGCGCGGGGACTAGCGGGAGCAAAAACATTCAGTACTTC
TRBV12-3/TRBV12-4,TRBJ2-2,many,TRBD2,CASRPAGRNTGELFF,TGTGCCAGCAGACCAGCGGGGCGAAACACCGGGGAGCTGTTTTTT
TRBV7-2,TRBJ2-7,-,TRBD2,CASSTGLAGPSMDF,TGTGCCAGCAGCACGGGACTAGCGGGCCCGAGCATGGACTTC
TRBV12-3/TRBV12-4,TRBJ2-5,many,-,CASSPQGATQYF,TGTGCCAGCAGTCCGCAGGGTGCAACCCAGTACTTC
TRBV7-6,TRBJ1-6,-,-,CASSAGRGFSPLHF,TGTGCCAGCAGCGCCGGCAGGGGTTTCTCACCCCTCCACTTT
TRBV28,TRBJ2-3,many,-,CASSPGKGTSTDTQYF,TGTGCCAGCAGTCCGGGGAAGGGGACCAGCACAGATACGCAGTATTTT
TRBV5-1,TRBJ1-1,few,-,CASSPHPGRQKNTEAFF,TGCGCCAGCAGTCCCCATCCGGGCCGCCAAAAGAACACTGAAGCTTTCTTT
TRBV6-1,TRBJ2-2,few,-,CASTPRRPNTGELFF,TGTGCCAGCACCCCCCGGCGGCCAAACACCGGGGAGCTGTTTTTT
TRBV29-1,TRBJ2-7,-,-,CSVGLVHEQYF,TGCAGCGTTGGCCTAGTCCACGAGCAGTACTTC
TRBV5-1,TRBJ2-5,many,-,CASSPGRVGETQYF,TGCGCCAGCAGCCCAGGTAGGGTCGGAGAGACCCAGTACTTC